This T cell receptor (beta chain) was identified in a study of glioma-infiltrating T cells. This CDR3 is 18 amino acids long. V was clipped by 4 bases and J by 0 bases, with 19 bases between them. Germline CDR1 is ENHRY and CDR2 is SYGVKD. Using RNA template, CDR3s of TCR alpha and beta were amplified with iRepertoire arm-PCR. TCRdb reanalysed the multiplex PCR reads using MiXCR and keeps one entry per CDR3 protein. The table shows 300,000 to 400,000 distinct CDR3 sequences, with roughly 41% occurring only once. This TCR was sampled from a human donor with low-grade glioma or glioblastoma, undergoing nonglioma brain surgery, or in good health (not recorded which). This chain connects TRBV10-3 to TRBJ2-1; possibly TRBD2 for D (6 bases). Material: glioma tissue, nonneoplastic brain tissue, or PBMCs (not recorded which). The CDR3 protein is CAISGQDGRVSSYNEQFF. As DNA, the CDR3 is TGTGCCATCAGTGGTCAGGACGGGAGAGTTAGCTCCTACAATGAGCAGTTCTTC.